The rows below give T cell receptor beta chains drawn from one sample of a study of glioma-infiltrating T cells. TCRdb reanalysed the multiplex PCR reads using MiXCR and keeps one entry per CDR3 protein. The sample includes under 130,000 distinct CDR3 sequences, around 31% seen only once; the top ten take about 40%. Sample: glioma tissue, nonneoplastic brain tissue, or PBMCs (not recorded which). The receptors were gathered from a human donor with low-grade glioma or glioblastoma, undergoing nonglioma brain surgery, or in good health (not recorded which). Each CDR3 is given with its conserved first and last residue. D genes are given only for firm matches. Clone sizes are given selectively: once, few, many, or a class where the clone is expanded.

v_gene: TRBV6-1; d_gene: -; j_gene: TRBJ1-2; abundance: many; CDR3aa: CASSLYFNYGYTF; CDR3nt: TGTGCCAGCAGTCTCTATTTTAACTATGGCTACACCTTC
v_gene: TRBV2; d_gene: -; j_gene: TRBJ2-5; abundance: many; CDR3aa: CASTLRPETQYF; CDR3nt: TGTGCCAGCACCCTGAGACCGGAGACCCAGTACTTC
v_gene: TRBV18; d_gene: -; j_gene: TRBJ2-1; abundance: many; CDR3aa: CASSPSDHEQFF; CDR3nt: TGTGCCAGCTCACCATCCGACCATGAGCAGTTCTTC
v_gene: TRBV16; d_gene: -; j_gene: TRBJ1-5; abundance: -; CDR3aa: CASSQSGLRPQHF; CDR3nt: TGTGCCAGCAGCCAATCGGGACTGCGTCCCCAGCATTTT
v_gene: TRBV19; d_gene: -; j_gene: TRBJ2-3; abundance: -; CDR3aa: CASSSTKRDTQYF; CDR3nt: TGTGCCAGTAGTTCCACTAAACGAGATACGCAGTATTTT
v_gene: TRBV6-8; d_gene: -; j_gene: TRBJ2-1; abundance: -; CDR3aa: CAGSSTRPVYNEQFF; CDR3nt: TGTGCCGGCAGCTCGACTAGACCTGTCTACAATGAGCAGTTCTTC
v_gene: TRBV24-1; d_gene: -; j_gene: TRBJ2-3; abundance: many; CDR3aa: CATSDLHRRIWF; CDR3nt: TGTGCCACCAGTGATTTGCACAGGCGAATCTGGTTT
v_gene: TRBV7-9; d_gene: -; j_gene: TRBJ1-5; abundance: few; CDR3aa: CASSLAANQPQHF; CDR3nt: TGTGCCAGCAGCTTAGCAGCGAATCAGCCCCAGCATTTT
v_gene: TRBV10-3; d_gene: -; j_gene: TRBJ1-1; abundance: few; CDR3aa: CAISERPDTEAFF; CDR3nt: TGTGCCATCAGTGAGAGGCCGGACACTGAAGCTTTCTTT
v_gene: TRBV6-1; d_gene: TRBD2; j_gene: TRBJ2-1; abundance: medium-sized; CDR3aa: CASTEVLALNNEQFF; CDR3nt: TGTGCCAGCACCGAGGTACTAGCGCTGAACAATGAGCAGTTCTTC
v_gene: TRBV7-2; d_gene: -; j_gene: TRBJ2-7; abundance: few; CDR3aa: CASSLWETTYEQYF; CDR3nt: TGTGCCAGCAGCTTATGGGAGACCACCTACGAGCAGTACTTC
v_gene: TRBV20-1; d_gene: -; j_gene: TRBJ2-1; abundance: many; CDR3aa: CSARAPGRNEQFF; CDR3nt: TGCAGTGCTAGGGCACCGGGGAGGAATGAGCAGTTCTTC
v_gene: TRBV11-2; d_gene: -; j_gene: TRBJ1-2; abundance: -; CDR3aa: CASSRRGGLYGYTF; CDR3nt: TGTGCCAGCAGCCGTCGGGGGGGCCTCTATGGCTACACCTTC
v_gene: TRBV29-1; d_gene: TRBD1; j_gene: TRBJ1-4; abundance: -; CDR3aa: CSATGVTNEKLFF; CDR3nt: TGCAGCGCCACAGGGGTAACTAATGAAAAACTGTTTTTT
v_gene: TRBV7-3; d_gene: -; j_gene: TRBJ2-7; abundance: few; CDR3aa: CAKPVFSEQYF; CDR3nt: TGTGCCAAGCCGGTTTTTTCCGAGCAGTACTTC
v_gene: TRBV5-4; d_gene: -; j_gene: TRBJ1-1; abundance: many; CDR3aa: CASSWEGLNTEAFF; CDR3nt: TGTGCCAGCAGCTGGGAGGGGCTGAACACTGAAGCTTTCTTT
v_gene: TRBV18; d_gene: -; j_gene: TRBJ2-5; abundance: many; CDR3aa: CASSPQASETQYF; CDR3nt: TGTGCCAGCTCACCACAAGCTTCGGAGACCCAGTACTTC
v_gene: TRBV27; d_gene: -; j_gene: TRBJ2-6; abundance: many; CDR3aa: CASSLTSSGANVLTF; CDR3nt: TGTGCCAGCAGTTTAACGAGCTCTGGGGCCAACGTCCTGACTTTC
v_gene: TRBV4-2; d_gene: -; j_gene: TRBJ1-1; abundance: -; CDR3aa: CASSRTVQGRDTEAFF; CDR3nt: TGTGCCAGCAGCCGAACGGTACAGGGCCGGGACACTGAAGCTTTCTTT
v_gene: TRBV6-1; d_gene: -; j_gene: TRBJ2-3; abundance: many; CDR3aa: CASSEERKAKSTDTQYF; CDR3nt: TGTGCCAGCAGTGAAGAGAGGAAGGCGAAAAGCACAGATACGCAGTATTTT
v_gene: TRBV19; d_gene: TRBD1; j_gene: TRBJ2-5; abundance: -; CDR3aa: CASQRTGAGETQYF; CDR3nt: TGTGCCAGTCAGCGGACAGGGGCGGGCGAGACCCAGTACTTC
v_gene: TRBV6-1; d_gene: -; j_gene: TRBJ1-2; abundance: many; CDR3aa: CASNKNRNDGYTF; CDR3nt: TGTGCCAGCAATAAGAACAGGAACGATGGCTACACCTTC
v_gene: TRBV7-9; d_gene: -; j_gene: TRBJ1-5; abundance: many; CDR3aa: CASSQQGSQPQHF; CDR3nt: TGTGCCAGCAGCCAACAGGGAAGTCAGCCCCAGCATTTT
v_gene: TRBV3-1; d_gene: TRBD1; j_gene: TRBJ2-1; abundance: -; CDR3aa: CASSHGQGRFF; CDR3nt: TGTGCCAGCAGCCATGGACAGGGTCGGTTCTTC
v_gene: TRBV7-8; d_gene: -; j_gene: TRBJ2-1; abundance: many; CDR3aa: CASSLNLGGRGSYNEQFF; CDR3nt: TGTGCCAGCAGCTTAAACTTGGGGGGCAGGGGATCCTACAATGAGCAGTTCTTC
v_gene: TRBV20-1; d_gene: -; j_gene: TRBJ2-3; abundance: -; CDR3aa: CSARGTRAVDTQYF; CDR3nt: TGCAGTGCTAGAGGAACCAGGGCCGTCGATACGCAGTATTTT
v_gene: TRBV6-2/TRBV6-3; d_gene: -; j_gene: TRBJ1-2; abundance: many; CDR3aa: CASSYEGTGDYGYTF; CDR3nt: TGTGCCAGCAGTTACGAAGGAACCGGTGACTATGGCTACACCTTC
v_gene: TRBV6-1; d_gene: -; j_gene: TRBJ1-1; abundance: many; CDR3aa: CASLHPSMNTEAFF; CDR3nt: TGTGCCAGCTTGCACCCCTCCATGAACACTGAAGCTTTCTTT
v_gene: TRBV11-2; d_gene: TRBD1; j_gene: TRBJ1-6; abundance: -; CDR3aa: CASSSQGDYNSPLHF; CDR3nt: TGTGCCAGCAGCTCGCAGGGGGATTATAATTCACCCCTCCACTTT
v_gene: TRBV7-6; d_gene: TRBD1; j_gene: TRBJ1-5; abundance: many; CDR3aa: CASSLGCTGRQGNNQPQHF; CDR3nt: TGTGCCAGCAGCTTAGGCTGTACGGGGCGACAGGGTAACAATCAGCCCCAGCATTTT
v_gene: TRBV18; d_gene: TRBD1; j_gene: TRBJ1-5; abundance: -; CDR3aa: CASSPGTGGFPPQHF; CDR3nt: TGTGCCAGCTCACCCGGGACAGGGGGATTTCCGCCCCAGCATTTT
v_gene: TRBV7-9; d_gene: -; j_gene: TRBJ2-1; abundance: -; CDR3aa: CASNSELGNEQFF; CDR3nt: TGTGCCAGCAATTCGGAATTGGGGAATGAGCAGTTCTTC
v_gene: TRBV7-2; d_gene: -; j_gene: TRBJ1-4; abundance: many; CDR3aa: CASSERLRSEKLFF; CDR3nt: TGTGCCAGCAGCGAAAGGCTCAGGAGTGAAAAACTGTTTTTT
v_gene: TRBV7-9; d_gene: -; j_gene: TRBJ1-1; abundance: -; CDR3aa: CASSLTPDTEAFF; CDR3nt: TGTGCCAGCAGCTTAACTCCGGACACTGAAGCTTTCTTT
v_gene: TRBV19; d_gene: TRBD2; j_gene: TRBJ2-1; abundance: few; CDR3aa: CASSTPKLAGGESDEQFF; CDR3nt: TGTGCCAGTAGTACACCCAAACTAGCGGGGGGCGAAAGCGATGAGCAGTTCTTC
v_gene: TRBV5-1; d_gene: -; j_gene: TRBJ1-1; abundance: few; CDR3aa: CASSLRGDYTEAFF; CDR3nt: TGCGCCAGCAGCTTGAGGGGAGACTACACTGAAGCTTTCTTT
v_gene: TRBV7-2; d_gene: -; j_gene: TRBJ2-5; abundance: many; CDR3aa: CASSLGAQGPKTQYF; CDR3nt: TGTGCCAGCAGCTTAGGGGCTCAGGGGCCAAAGACCCAGTACTTC
v_gene: TRBV7-4; d_gene: TRBD1; j_gene: TRBJ1-5; abundance: -; CDR3aa: CASSLGTGYQPQHF; CDR3nt: TGTGCCAGCAGCTTAGGGACAGGGTATCAGCCCCAGCATTTT
v_gene: TRBV5-8; d_gene: TRBD2; j_gene: TRBJ2-5; abundance: few; CDR3aa: CASSLMAGGLQETQYF; CDR3nt: TGTGCCAGCAGCTTGATGGCGGGGGGGCTGCAAGAGACCCAGTACTTC
v_gene: TRBV20-1; d_gene: -; j_gene: TRBJ2-7; abundance: -; CDR3aa: CSARSTTGRGYEQYF; CDR3nt: TGCAGCGCCAGATCCACGACAGGTAGGGGGTACGAGCAGTACTTC
v_gene: TRBV19; d_gene: TRBD2; j_gene: TRBJ2-1; abundance: few; CDR3aa: CASSLRTSGGAESYNEQFF; CDR3nt: TGTGCCAGTAGTCTCAGGACTAGCGGGGGGGCCGAGTCCTACAATGAGCAGTTCTTC